One and the same sample provided the 7 T cell receptor beta chains below, sequenced in a study of T cells in narcolepsy. TCRdb keeps only in-frame clones here, not all; method: immunoSEQ multiplex PCR. The repertoire includes about 34,000 clones, approximately 85% of them detected once, and about 2.7% sits in the top ten. The sequenced sample consisted of CD45RA- memory CD4+ T cells from PBMCs. These receptors were obtained from a human donor with narcolepsy.

This sequence joins TRBV30 and TRBJ1-2, with no clear D. The V end was cut by 5 bases, the J end by 1 base, with 5 bases between. The length of the CDR3 is 11 residues. Per germline, CDR1 GTSNPN and CDR2 SVGIG (reference sequence). The CDR3 protein is CAWGINYGYTF. DNA of the CDR3: TGTGCCTGGGGGATTAACTATGGCTACACCTTC.

The gene calls are TRBV7-6 and TRBJ1-3, with TRBD1 matching over 8 bases. V dropped 4 bases and J dropped 6; count of bases not matched to a gene: 14. CDR1 is SGHVS, CDR2 FNYEAQ, per germline. The CDR3 is 17 residues long. CDR3 sequence reads: CASSYAPTTGELNTIYF. The CDR3 DNA reads as TGTGCCAGCAGCTACGCGCCAACGACAGGGGAGTTAAACACCATATATTTT.

The chain combines TRBV2 with TRBJ2-1, with D unresolved. In germline, CDR1 is SNHLY, CDR2 FYNNEI. Trimming removed 4 bases from V and 3 bases from J, with 4 bases in between. The CDR3 sequence is 12 residues long. The CDR3 bases are TGTGCCAGCAGTGTGGGCTACAATGAGCAGTTCTTC. This translates into CASSVGYNEQFF.

The chain joins TRBV7-2 to TRBJ2-7, with D unresolved. Trimming removed 5 bases at V and 1 base at J, with 12 bases between. This CDR3 is 14 amino acids long. From germline, CDR1 is SGHTA and CDR2 FQGNSA. The CDR3 sequence is CASSPGFSSYEQYF. CDR3 sequence (DNA): TGTGCCAGCAGCCCTGGTTTCAGTTCCTACGAGCAGTACTTC.

This clone was seen just once. CDR3 sequence (DNA): TGTGCCAGCAGACAGGATTCCTACAATGAGCAGTTCTTC. Its protein product is CASRQDSYNEQFF. V usage is TRBV6-5 and J usage is TRBJ2-1; the D gene is possibly TRBD1 (5 bases). Trimming removed 6 bases at V and 1 base at J, with 7 bases between. The CDR3 is 13 amino acids. Looked up from germline, CDR1 is MNHEY and CDR2 is SVGAGI.

This chain links TRBV5-1 with TRBJ2-5; a possible D gene is TRBD1 (5 bases). Per germline, CDR1 SGHRS and CDR2 YFSETQ. There are 13 residues in the CDR3. V was clipped by 3 bases and J by 4 bases, with 10 bases between them. Here the CDR3 DNA reads TGCGCCAGCAGCTCCAGGGATCGAGAGACCCAGTACTTC. Translation: CASSSRDRETQYF.

V and J are TRBV19 and TRBJ1-5, with D uncertain. There are 17 residues in the CDR3. Trimming cost V 5 bases and J 0 bases, with 17 bases left between them. The germline V gene encodes CDR1 LNHDA and CDR2 SQIVND (reference sequence). The CDR3 sequence: CASSFFLAEYSNQPQHF. The DNA of the CDR3 is TGTGCCAGTAGTTTCTTCTTGGCAGAATATAGCAATCAGCCCCAGCATTTT.